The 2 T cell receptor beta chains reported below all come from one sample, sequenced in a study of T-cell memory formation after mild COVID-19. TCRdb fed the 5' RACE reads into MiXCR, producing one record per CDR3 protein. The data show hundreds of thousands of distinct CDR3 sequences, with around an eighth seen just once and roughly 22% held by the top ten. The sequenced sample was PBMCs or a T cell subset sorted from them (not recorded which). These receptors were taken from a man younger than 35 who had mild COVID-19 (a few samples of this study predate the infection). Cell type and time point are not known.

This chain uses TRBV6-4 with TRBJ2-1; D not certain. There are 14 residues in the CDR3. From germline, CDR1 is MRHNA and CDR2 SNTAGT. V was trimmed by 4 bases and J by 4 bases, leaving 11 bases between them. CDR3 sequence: CASSAGQAYNEQFF. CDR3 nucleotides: TGTGCCAGCAGTGCCGGGCAGGCTTACAATGAGCAGTTCTTC.

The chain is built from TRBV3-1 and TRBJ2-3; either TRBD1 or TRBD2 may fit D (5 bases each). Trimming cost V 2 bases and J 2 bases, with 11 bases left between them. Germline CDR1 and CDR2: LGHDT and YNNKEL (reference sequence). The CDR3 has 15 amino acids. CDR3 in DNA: TGTGCCAGCAGCCAATTTTGGGGGTCCACAGATACGCAGTATTTT. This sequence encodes CASSQFWGSTDTQYF.